This T cell receptor beta chain was found in a study of blood T cells in healthy people across ages. Study-level results: Higher diversity, along with more naive CD4+ cells, distinguished long-lived donors from aged donors.

Those donating, healthy Caucasian individuals from Russia, were aged about 6 to 100. V gave up 3 bases and J gave up 0 bases; unmatched junction bases: 16. This CDR3 is 20 amino acids long. It was with a sample-barcoded 5' primer and a J-beta primer mix that a second PCR of roughly 7 to 12 cycles was run. One entry per CDR3 protein, called by TCRdb with MiXCR from the 5' RACE reads. The sample lists around 800,000 distinct CDR3 sequences; roughly 26% were seen once. Notes on this clonotype: Its antigen is currently unknown.

In addition, the sample was reused for a study of T cells of mothers and their children.

Sequencing used blood. The origin of this receptor is a boy aged 5-17 years in good health. The chain combines TRBV12-3 or TRBV12-4 with TRBJ2-3, with 9 bases fitting TRBD2. The CDR3 region is CASSFLYLTSGGTSTDTQYF. CDR3 sequence (DNA): TGTGCCAGCAGTTTTTTGTACCTGACTAGCGGAGGAACTAGCACAGATACGCAGTATTTT.